This T cell receptor beta chain comes out of a study of T cells in Graves' hyperthyroidism and ophthalmopathy. The investigators amplified TCR beta CDR3 regions from RNA transcripts. The TCR CDR3 was amplified in a first-round RT-PCR using the HTBI primer set. Each CDR3 protein gets one entry after TCRdb re-called the multiplex PCR reads with MiXCR. The sample has some 460,000 distinct CDR3 sequences; about a sixth are singletons. Across 18 months, stable Graves' hyperthyroidism was marked by no progression to ophthalmopathy. Together with thyroid ultrasound, orbital computed tomography, serum thyroxine and TRAb, clinical symptoms were used for diagnoses. CDR1 is SQVTM, CDR2 ANQGSEA, per germline. The CDR3 contains 11 residues. Trimming took off 5 bases at V and 5 bases at J, with 10 bases between the two ends. This clonotype was seen repeatedly, ten times or more.

The receptor comes from a woman aged 18-29 years with Graves' hyperthyroidism. The V and J genes are TRBV29-1 and TRBJ2-7; D uncertain. Sample: blood. Written as DNA, the CDR3 is TGCAGCGTTCAGCAAGGTAACGAGCAGTACTTC. It specifies CSVQQGNEQYF.